This is a list of T cell receptor beta chains from one sample in a study of blood T cells in healthy people across ages. TCRdb fed the 5' RACE reads into MiXCR, producing one record per CDR3 protein. The sample holds about a million distinct CDR3 sequences, around 54% seen once. Sequenced input: blood. These receptors all stem from a woman aged 55-70 years in good health. Each CDR3 is given with its conserved first and last residue. Each record gives: J gene, D gene, clone size, V gene, CDR3 protein, CDR3 DNA. The D gene is left open where the match is weak. Expanded clones get a size class; other rows say once, few or many, or leave the size out.

J: TRBJ2-3
D: .
size: few
V: TRBV18
CDR3: CASSPPMGDTQYF
DNA: TGTGCCAGCTCCCCCCCGATGGGAGATACGCAGTATTTT

J: TRBJ2-7
D: TRBD1
size: .
V: TRBV3-1
CDR3: CASSQDSQGAYEQYF
DNA: TGTGCCAGCAGCCAAGATAGTCAGGGGGCCTACGAGCAGTACTTC

J: TRBJ2-7
D: .
size: .
V: TRBV5-6
CDR3: CASSVGSYEQYF
DNA: TGTGCCAGCAGCGTAGGGAGCTACGAGCAGTACTTC

J: TRBJ2-5
D: TRBD1
size: few
V: TRBV4-1
CDR3: CASSHQWDRGETQYF
DNA: TGCGCCAGCAGCCACCAATGGGACAGGGGAGAGACCCAGTACTTC

J: TRBJ2-7
D: TRBD2
size: few
V: TRBV4-1
CDR3: CASSPRTRTSGSSYEQYF
DNA: TGCGCCAGCAGCCCGAGGACCCGGACTAGCGGGAGCTCCTACGAGCAGTACTTC

J: TRBJ1-4
D: .
size: .
V: TRBV12-3/TRBV12-4
CDR3: CASRTNEKLFF
DNA: TGTGCCAGCAGGACGAATGAAAAACTGTTTTTT

J: TRBJ2-5
D: TRBD1
size: .
V: TRBV12-3/TRBV12-4
CDR3: CAGRQGFSQETQYF
DNA: TGTGCCGGCAGACAGGGATTTTCCCAAGAGACCCAGTACTTC

J: TRBJ2-7
D: .
size: few
V: TRBV27
CDR3: CASSLDGRGYEQYF
DNA: TGTGCCAGCAGTTTAGATGGCAGGGGTTACGAGCAGTACTTC

J: TRBJ1-2
D: .
size: .
V: TRBV15
CDR3: CATSRVAASYGYTF
DNA: TGTGCCACCAGCAGAGTGGCAGCTAGCTATGGCTACACCTTC

J: TRBJ2-7
D: .
size: .
V: TRBV6-5
CDR3: CASSYGRRPYEQYF
DNA: TGTGCCAGCAGTTACGGCAGGAGACCCTACGAGCAGTACTTC

J: TRBJ2-5
D: .
size: .
V: TRBV6-2/TRBV6-3
CDR3: CASSDSAPGWRQYF
DNA: TGTGCCAGCAGTGACTCGGCGCCGGGGTGGCGGCAGTACTTC

J: TRBJ2-5
D: TRBD1
size: many
V: TRBV7-2
CDR3: CASREGGTKETQYF
DNA: TGTGCCAGCAGGGAAGGGGGCACAAAGGAGACCCAGTACTTC

J: TRBJ2-1
D: TRBD2
size: .
V: TRBV29-1
CDR3: CSVASGTNEQFF
DNA: TGCAGCGTTGCTAGCGGGACCAATGAGCAGTTCTTC

J: TRBJ2-1
D: TRBD1
size: few
V: TRBV4-1
CDR3: CASSQTGGEQFF
DNA: TGCGCCAGCAGCCAGACAGGGGGTGAGCAGTTCTTC

J: TRBJ1-5
D: TRBD1
size: .
V: TRBV20-1
CDR3: CSATTGIISNQPQHF
DNA: TGCAGTGCCACGACAGGGATTATAAGCAATCAGCCCCAGCATTTT

J: TRBJ2-2
D: .
size: .
V: TRBV6-2/TRBV6-3
CDR3: CASSYRLDTGELFF
DNA: TGTGCCAGCAGTTATAGACTAGACACCGGGGAGCTGTTTTTT

J: TRBJ2-5
D: TRBD2
size: once
V: TRBV4-1
CDR3: CAGSGAATETQYF
DNA: TGCGCCGGCAGCGGGGCAGCTACTGAGACCCAGTACTTC

J: TRBJ1-2
D: .
size: .
V: TRBV24-1
CDR3: CATSDGTPRRGYTF
DNA: TGTGCCACCAGTGATGGGACACCTAGGAGGGGCTACACCTTC

J: TRBJ1-4
D: .
size: .
V: TRBV10-2
CDR3: CASSLQFNEKLFF
DNA: TGCGCCAGCAGTTTACAGTTTAATGAAAAACTGTTTTTT

J: TRBJ2-4
D: .
size: .
V: TRBV3-1
CDR3: CASTPRGSKNVQYF
DNA: TGTGCCAGCACCCCCAGGGGCTCCAAAAACGTTCAGTACTTC

J: TRBJ2-7
D: .
size: .
V: TRBV30
CDR3: CAWSRGGQGYEQYF
DNA: TGTGCCTGGAGTCGGGGGGGACAGGGCTACGAGCAGTACTTC

J: TRBJ1-1
D: .
size: .
V: TRBV12-3/TRBV12-4
CDR3: CASTPRGQNTEAFF
DNA: TGTGCCAGCACTCCGAGGGGTCAGAACACTGAAGCTTTCTTT

J: TRBJ2-4
D: .
size: many
V: TRBV15
CDR3: CATSRDVATGSNAYF
DNA: .

J: TRBJ2-1
D: .
size: few
V: TRBV18
CDR3: CASSPWTTQQNEQFF
DNA: TGTGCCAGCTCACCATGGACAACTCAGCAGAATGAGCAGTTCTTC

J: TRBJ1-1
D: TRBD1
size: .
V: TRBV3-1
CDR3: CASSQSDRLNTEAFF
DNA: TGTGCCAGCAGCCAATCGGACAGGTTGAACACTGAAGCTTTCTTT

J: TRBJ2-7
D: .
size: .
V: TRBV20-1
CDR3: CSAVPGSSPSYEQYF
DNA: TGCAGTGCTGTACCCGGAAGTAGTCCCTCCTACGAGCAGTACTTC

J: TRBJ2-5
D: TRBD1
size: .
V: TRBV20-1
CDR3: CSARGVTDRQETQYF
DNA: TGCAGTGCTAGAGGAGTAACGGACAGGCAAGAGACCCAGTACTTC

J: TRBJ2-2
D: TRBD1
size: .
V: TRBV29-1
CDR3: CSVDKGANTGELFF
DNA: TGCAGCGTTGACAAGGGGGCCAACACCGGGGAGCTGTTTTTT

J: TRBJ1-2
D: .
size: .
V: TRBV9
CDR3: CASSVPQSRSDRYTF
DNA: TGTGCCAGCAGCGTCCCACAGTCACGTTCTGATCGCTACACCTTC

J: TRBJ1-1
D: .
size: .
V: TRBV7-9
CDR3: CASSSNNMNTEAFF
DNA: TGTGCCAGCAGCTCTAATAACATGAACACTGAAGCTTTCTTT

J: TRBJ2-7
D: TRBD1
size: .
V: TRBV28
CDR3: CASSPAGTGGYEQYF
DNA: TGTGCCAGCAGTCCGGCCGGGACAGGGGGTTACGAGCAGTACTTC

J: TRBJ1-1
D: .
size: .
V: TRBV27
CDR3: CASRGRGWYGGTEAFF
DNA: TGTGCCAGCAGGGGCAGGGGATGGTACGGGGGCACTGAAGCTTTCTTT

J: TRBJ2-5
D: .
size: few
V: TRBV11-2
CDR3: CASSLDPRGNNEQYF
DNA: TGTGCCAGCAGCTTAGATCCCCGGGGTAACAATGAGCAGTACTTC

J: TRBJ2-7
D: .
size: .
V: TRBV7-8
CDR3: CASSLDLGGSYEQYF
DNA: TGTGCCAGCAGCTTAGACCTCGGGGGATCCTACGAGCAGTACTTC

J: TRBJ1-2
D: TRBD1
size: .
V: TRBV11-2
CDR3: CASSSGTGSYGYTF
DNA: TGTGCCAGCAGCTCCGGGACAGGGAGCTATGGCTACACCTTC

J: TRBJ2-5
D: .
size: few
V: TRBV7-9
CDR3: CASSLELTSMGETQYF
DNA: TGTGCCAGCAGCTTAGAATTGACCTCAATGGGGGAGACCCAGTACTTC

J: TRBJ1-2
D: .
size: .
V: TRBV12-3/TRBV12-4
CDR3: CASSLMGDGGYTF
DNA: TGTGCCAGCAGTTTAATGGGGGATGGTGGCTACACCTTC

J: TRBJ2-2
D: .
size: .
V: TRBV28
CDR3: CASTPGGLTNTGELFF
DNA: TGTGCCAGCACTCCTGGGGGGTTAACGAACACCGGGGAGCTGTTTTTT

J: TRBJ2-5
D: .
size: many
V: TRBV2
CDR3: CASLKLGETQYF
DNA: TGTGCCAGCTTAAAGTTAGGAGAGACCCAGTACTTC

J: TRBJ2-7
D: .
size: once
V: TRBV20-1
CDR3: CSASAGPHEQYF
DNA: TGCAGTGCTAGTGCAGGTCCCCACGAGCAGTACTTC

J: TRBJ1-1
D: TRBD1
size: .
V: TRBV5-1
CDR3: CASSLERQGWTEAFF
DNA: TGCGCCAGCAGCTTGGAGCGACAGGGGTGGACTGAAGCTTTCTTT

J: TRBJ2-7
D: .
size: few
V: TRBV27
CDR3: CASAPGRSHEQYF
DNA: TGTGCCAGCGCGCCGGGACGGAGCCACGAGCAGTACTTC

J: TRBJ2-7
D: TRBD1
size: .
V: TRBV28
CDR3: CASSAAQGDYEQYF
DNA: TGTGCCAGCAGTGCAGCGCAGGGGGACTACGAGCAGTACTTC

J: TRBJ2-5
D: .
size: .
V: TRBV4-1
CDR3: CASSSLSVETQYF
DNA: TGCGCCAGCTCTTCATTGAGCGTGGAGACCCAGTACTTC

J: TRBJ2-7
D: .
size: few
V: TRBV28
CDR3: CASSSTGATIYEQYF
DNA: TGTGCCAGCAGTTCAACGGGGGCGACTATCTACGAGCAGTACTTC

J: TRBJ1-2
D: .
size: .
V: TRBV5-6
CDR3: CASSQRGHTNYGYTF
DNA: TGTGCCAGCAGCCAGAGGGGACACACTAACTACGGCTACACCTTC

J: TRBJ2-7
D: .
size: few
V: TRBV4-1
CDR3: CASSQVGTRSYEQYF
DNA: TGCGCCAGCAGCCAAGTAGGGACCCGTTCCTACGAGCAGTACTTC

J: TRBJ2-3
D: TRBD2
size: .
V: TRBV20-1
CDR3: CSANLRGLLATDTQYF
DNA: TGCAGTGCAAACTTAAGGGGTTTACTAGCGACAGATACGCAGTATTTT

J: TRBJ1-2
D: .
size: .
V: TRBV4-2
CDR3: CASSRDPDSFVYGYTF
DNA: TGTGCCAGCAGCCGAGACCCGGACAGTTTTGTTTATGGCTACACCTTC

J: TRBJ2-7
D: TRBD2
size: .
V: TRBV11-2
CDR3: CASSQLAEAGNYEQYF
DNA: TGTGCCAGCAGCCAACTAGCGGAGGCGGGAAACTACGAGCAGTACTTC

J: TRBJ2-1
D: TRBD1
size: .
V: TRBV6-5
CDR3: CASSLDRAISNEQFF
DNA: TGTGCCAGCAGTTTAGACAGGGCGATATCGAATGAGCAGTTCTTC

J: TRBJ1-4
D: TRBD1
size: .
V: TRBV20-1
CDR3: CSAGWDRLNEKLFF
DNA: TGCAGTGCTGGTTGGGACAGGTTAAATGAAAAACTGTTTTTT

J: TRBJ2-1
D: TRBD1
size: many
V: TRBV3-1
CDR3: CASTTGGRNEQFF
DNA: TGTGCCAGTACAACAGGGGGTCGCAATGAGCAGTTCTTC